This T cell receptor (beta chain) came from a study of CD8+ T cells in alopecia areata. Regarding treatment: oral pan-JAK inhibitor, 5-10 mg twice daily. It was cDNA, reverse transcribed from extracted RNA, that served as the sequencing template. Profiling relied on immunoSEQ multiplex PCR, and the TCRdb table lists in-frame clones only, not all of them. Found here are 150,000 to 200,000 clones, about 61% of them singletons; the top ten hold 16%. Regarding the study as a whole: More clonal than normal scalp was lesional scalp, particularly alopecia totalis/universalis. Since there was just one nonresponder, nobody can yet say how baseline CD8+ expansion ties to response.

Trimming at V came to 6 bases and at J to 0 bases, leaving 14 bases not matched to a gene. CDR3 size: 18 residues. The germline CDR1 and CDR2 sequences are MGHDK and SYGVNS. In regard to this clone: Its antigen remains unknown.

This chain uses TRBV25-1 with TRBJ1-3, with 7 nucleotides matching TRBD1. This clonotype was sampled from a human donor with alopecia areata. The material was CD4+ T cells sorted from blood, obtained at approximately week 56, from a patient treated with tofacitinib. CDR3 protein: CASRERRSGDSSGNTIYF. The CDR3 DNA is TGTGCCAGCAGGGAACGCCGGAGTGGGGACAGCTCTGGAAACACCATATATTTT.